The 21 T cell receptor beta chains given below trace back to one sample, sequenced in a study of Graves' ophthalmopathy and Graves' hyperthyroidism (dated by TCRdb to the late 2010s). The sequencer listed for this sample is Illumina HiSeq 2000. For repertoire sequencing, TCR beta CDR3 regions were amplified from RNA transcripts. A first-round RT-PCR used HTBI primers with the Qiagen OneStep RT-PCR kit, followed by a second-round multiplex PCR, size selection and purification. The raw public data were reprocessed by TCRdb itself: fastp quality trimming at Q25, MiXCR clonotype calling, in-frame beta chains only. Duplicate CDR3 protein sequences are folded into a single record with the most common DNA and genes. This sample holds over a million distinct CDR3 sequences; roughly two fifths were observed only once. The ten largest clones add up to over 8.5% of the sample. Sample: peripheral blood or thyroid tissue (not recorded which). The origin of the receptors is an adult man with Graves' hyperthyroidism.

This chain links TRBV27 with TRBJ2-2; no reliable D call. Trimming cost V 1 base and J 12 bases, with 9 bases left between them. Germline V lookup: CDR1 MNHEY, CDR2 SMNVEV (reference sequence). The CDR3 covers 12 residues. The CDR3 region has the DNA TGTGCCAGCAGTTTATTCCCCGGTCAGCTGTTTTTT. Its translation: CASSLFPGQLFF.

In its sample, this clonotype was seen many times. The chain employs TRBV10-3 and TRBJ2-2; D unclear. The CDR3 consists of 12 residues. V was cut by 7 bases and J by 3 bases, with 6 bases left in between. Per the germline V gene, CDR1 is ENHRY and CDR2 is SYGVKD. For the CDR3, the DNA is TGTGCCATCAATGGAGACACCGGGGAGCTGTTTTTT. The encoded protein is CAINGDTGELFF.

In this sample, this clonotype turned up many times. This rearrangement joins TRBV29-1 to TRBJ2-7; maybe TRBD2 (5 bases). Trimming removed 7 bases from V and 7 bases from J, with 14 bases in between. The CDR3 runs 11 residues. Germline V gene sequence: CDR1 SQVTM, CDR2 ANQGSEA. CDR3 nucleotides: TGCAGCGCCGGACTCGTGGGGGAGCAGTACTTC. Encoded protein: CSAGLVGEQYF.

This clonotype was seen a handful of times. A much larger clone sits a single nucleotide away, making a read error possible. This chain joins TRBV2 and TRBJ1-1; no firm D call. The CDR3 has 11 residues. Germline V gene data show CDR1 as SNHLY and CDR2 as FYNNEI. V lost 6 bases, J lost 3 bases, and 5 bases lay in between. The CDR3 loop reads CASRYDTEAFF. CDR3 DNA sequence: TGTGCCAGCAGGTACGACACTGAAGCTTTCTTT.

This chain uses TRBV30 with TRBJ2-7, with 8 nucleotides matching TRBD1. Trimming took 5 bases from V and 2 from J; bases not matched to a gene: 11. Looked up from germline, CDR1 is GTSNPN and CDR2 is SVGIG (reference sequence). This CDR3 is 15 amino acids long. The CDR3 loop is CAWGGRQGIAYEQYF. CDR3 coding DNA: TGTGCCTGGGGAGGGAGACAGGGGATTGCCTACGAGCAGTACTTC.

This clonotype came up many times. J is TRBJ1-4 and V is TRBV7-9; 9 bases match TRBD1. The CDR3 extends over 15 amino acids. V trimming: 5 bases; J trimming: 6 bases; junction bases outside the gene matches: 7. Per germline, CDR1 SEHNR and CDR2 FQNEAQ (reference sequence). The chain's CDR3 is CASSLQGAPDEKLFF. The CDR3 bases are TGTGCCAGCAGCCTACAGGGGGCTCCGGATGAAAAACTGTTTTTT. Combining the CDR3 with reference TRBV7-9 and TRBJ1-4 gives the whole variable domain DTGVSQNPRHKITKRGQNVTFRCDPISEHNRLYWYRQTLGQGPEFLTYFQNEAQLEKSRLLSDRFSAERPKGSFSTLEIQRTEQGDSAMYLCASSLQGAPDEKLFFGSGTQLSVL.

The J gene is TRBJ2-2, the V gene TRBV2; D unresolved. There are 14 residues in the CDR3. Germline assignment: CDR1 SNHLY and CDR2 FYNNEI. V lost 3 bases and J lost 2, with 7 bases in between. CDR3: CASSEGYNTGELFF. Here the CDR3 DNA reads TGTGCCAGCAGTGAGGGATATAACACCGGGGAGCTGTTTTTT.

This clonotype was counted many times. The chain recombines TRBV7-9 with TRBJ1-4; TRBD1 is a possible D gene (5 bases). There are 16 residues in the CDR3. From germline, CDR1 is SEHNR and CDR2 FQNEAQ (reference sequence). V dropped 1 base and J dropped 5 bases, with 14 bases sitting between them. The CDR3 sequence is CASSLGDSGLNEKLFF. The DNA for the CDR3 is TGTGCCAGCAGCTTAGGGGACTCAGGGTTGAATGAAAAACTGTTTTTT.

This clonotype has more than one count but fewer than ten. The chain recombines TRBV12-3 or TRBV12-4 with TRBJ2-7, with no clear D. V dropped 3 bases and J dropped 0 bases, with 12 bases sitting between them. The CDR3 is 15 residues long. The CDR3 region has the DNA TGTGCCAGCAGTTTCGATTCCCCGAGCTCCTACGAGCAGTACTTC. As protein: CASSFDSPSSYEQYF.

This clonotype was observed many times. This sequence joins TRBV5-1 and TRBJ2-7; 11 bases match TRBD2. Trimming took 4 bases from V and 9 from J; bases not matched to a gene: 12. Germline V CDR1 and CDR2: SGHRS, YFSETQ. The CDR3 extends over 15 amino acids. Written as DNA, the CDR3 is TGCGCCAGCAGCAACCCGGGACTAGCGGACGTTCTGCAGTACTTC. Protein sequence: CASSNPGLADVLQYF.

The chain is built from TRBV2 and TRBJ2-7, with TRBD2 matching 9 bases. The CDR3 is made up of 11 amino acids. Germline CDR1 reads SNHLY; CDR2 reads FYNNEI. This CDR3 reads CGSGRLGEQYF. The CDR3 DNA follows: TGTGGGAGCGGGAGGCTTGGCGAGCAGTACTTC.

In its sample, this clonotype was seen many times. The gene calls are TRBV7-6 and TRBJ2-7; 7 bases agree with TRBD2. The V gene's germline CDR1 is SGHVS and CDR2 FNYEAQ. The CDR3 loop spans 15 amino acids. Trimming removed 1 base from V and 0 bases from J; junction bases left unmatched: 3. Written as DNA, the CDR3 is TGTGCCAGCAGCTTAGATAGCGGGTACTCCTACGAGCAGTACTTC. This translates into CASSLDSGYSYEQYF.

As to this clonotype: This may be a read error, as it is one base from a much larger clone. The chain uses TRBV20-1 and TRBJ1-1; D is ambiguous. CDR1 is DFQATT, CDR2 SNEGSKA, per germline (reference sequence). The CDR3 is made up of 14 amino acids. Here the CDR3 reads CSADQAGENIEAFF. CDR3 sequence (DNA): TGCAGTGCAGACCAGGCGGGAGAGAACATTGAAGCTTTCTTT.

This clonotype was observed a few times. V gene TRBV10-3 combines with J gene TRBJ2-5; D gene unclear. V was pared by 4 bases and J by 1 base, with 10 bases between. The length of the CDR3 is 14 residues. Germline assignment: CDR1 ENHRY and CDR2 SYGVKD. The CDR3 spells CAISGQAGQETQYF. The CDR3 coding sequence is TGTGCCATCAGTGGGCAGGCCGGCCAAGAGACCCAGTACTTC.

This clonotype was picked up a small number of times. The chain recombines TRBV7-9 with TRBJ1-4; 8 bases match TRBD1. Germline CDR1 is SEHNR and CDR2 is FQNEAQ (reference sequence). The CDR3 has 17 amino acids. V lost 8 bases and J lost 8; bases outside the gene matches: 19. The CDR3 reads CASRSGQGRSGKEKLFF. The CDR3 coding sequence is TGTGCCAGCCGATCTGGACAGGGTCGGTCGGGTAAGGAAAAACTGTTTTTT.

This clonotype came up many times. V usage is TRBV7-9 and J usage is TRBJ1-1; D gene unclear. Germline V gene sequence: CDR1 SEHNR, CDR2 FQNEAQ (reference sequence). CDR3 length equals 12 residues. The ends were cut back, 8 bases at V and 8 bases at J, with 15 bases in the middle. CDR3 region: CASQAGDSEAFF. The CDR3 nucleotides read TGTGCCAGCCAGGCTGGTGACTCCGAAGCTTTCTTT.

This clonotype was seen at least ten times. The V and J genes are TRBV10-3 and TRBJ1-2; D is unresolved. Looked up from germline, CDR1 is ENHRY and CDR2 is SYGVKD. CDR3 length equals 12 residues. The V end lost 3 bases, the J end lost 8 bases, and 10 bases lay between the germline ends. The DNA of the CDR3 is TGTGCCATCAGTGAAATGGGTAGAGGCTACACCTTC. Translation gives CAISEMGRGYTF.

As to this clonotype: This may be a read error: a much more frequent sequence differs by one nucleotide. CDR3 coding DNA: TGCGCCAGCAGTGAGTCGATGGCAGAGACCCAGTACTTC. Its protein product is CASSESMAETQYF. The chain carries TRBV10-2 and TRBJ2-5, with D unresolved. CDR3 size: 13 residues. With 0 bases removed from V and 4 bases from J, the gap between germline ends came to 6 bases. Germline V gene sequence: CDR1 WSHSY, CDR2 SAAADI.

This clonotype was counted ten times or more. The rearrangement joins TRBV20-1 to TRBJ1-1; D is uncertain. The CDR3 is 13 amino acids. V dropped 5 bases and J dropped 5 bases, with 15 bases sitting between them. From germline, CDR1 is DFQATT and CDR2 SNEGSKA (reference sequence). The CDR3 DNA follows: TGCAGTGCTGTTGGTAACAGCCAGACTGAAGCTTTCTTT. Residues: CSAVGNSQTEAFF.

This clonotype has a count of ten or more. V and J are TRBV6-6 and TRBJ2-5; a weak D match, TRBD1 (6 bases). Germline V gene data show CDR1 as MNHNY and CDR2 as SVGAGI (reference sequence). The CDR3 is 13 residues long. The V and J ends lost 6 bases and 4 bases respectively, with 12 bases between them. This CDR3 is CASRTTGLETQYF. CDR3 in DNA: TGTGCCAGCAGAACCACAGGGCTAGAGACCCAGTACTTC.

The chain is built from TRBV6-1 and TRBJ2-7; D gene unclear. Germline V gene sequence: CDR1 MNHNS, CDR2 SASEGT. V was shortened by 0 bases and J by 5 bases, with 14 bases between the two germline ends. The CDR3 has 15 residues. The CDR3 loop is CASSEAALDGHEQYF. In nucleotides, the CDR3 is TGTGCCAGCAGTGAAGCAGCACTTGACGGGCACGAGCAGTACTTC.